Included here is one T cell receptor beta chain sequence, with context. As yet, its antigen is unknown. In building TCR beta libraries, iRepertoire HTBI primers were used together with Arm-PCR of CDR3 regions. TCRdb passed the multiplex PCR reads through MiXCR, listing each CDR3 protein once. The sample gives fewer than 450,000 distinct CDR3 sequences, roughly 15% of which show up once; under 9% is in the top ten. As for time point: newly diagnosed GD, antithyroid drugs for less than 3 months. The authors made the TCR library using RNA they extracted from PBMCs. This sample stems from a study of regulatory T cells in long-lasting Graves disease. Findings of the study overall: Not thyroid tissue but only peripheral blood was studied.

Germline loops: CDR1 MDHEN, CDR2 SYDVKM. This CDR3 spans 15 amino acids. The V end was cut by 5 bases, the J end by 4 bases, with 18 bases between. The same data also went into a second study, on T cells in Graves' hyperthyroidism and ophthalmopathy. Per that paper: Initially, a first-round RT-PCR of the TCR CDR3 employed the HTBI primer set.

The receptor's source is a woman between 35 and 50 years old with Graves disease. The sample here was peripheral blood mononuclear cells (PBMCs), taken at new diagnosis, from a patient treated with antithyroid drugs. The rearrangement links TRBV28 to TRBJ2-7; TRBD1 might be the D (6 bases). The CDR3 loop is CASSTPTGSRYEQYF. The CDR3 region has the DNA TGTGCCAGCAGTACCCCGACAGGTTCGAGGTACGAGCAGTACTTC.